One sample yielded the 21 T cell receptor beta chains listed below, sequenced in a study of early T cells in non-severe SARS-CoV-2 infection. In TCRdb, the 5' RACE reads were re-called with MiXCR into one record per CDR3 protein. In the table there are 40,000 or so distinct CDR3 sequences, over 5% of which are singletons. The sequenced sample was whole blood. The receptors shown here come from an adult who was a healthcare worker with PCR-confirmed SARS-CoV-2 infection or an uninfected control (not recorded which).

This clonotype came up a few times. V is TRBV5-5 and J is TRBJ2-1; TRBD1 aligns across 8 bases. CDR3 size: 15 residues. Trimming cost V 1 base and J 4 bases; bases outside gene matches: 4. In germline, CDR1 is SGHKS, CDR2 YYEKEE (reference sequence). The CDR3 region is CASSLSGQEYNEQFF. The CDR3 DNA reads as TGTGCCAGCAGCTTGTCGGGACAGGAGTACAATGAGCAGTTCTTC.

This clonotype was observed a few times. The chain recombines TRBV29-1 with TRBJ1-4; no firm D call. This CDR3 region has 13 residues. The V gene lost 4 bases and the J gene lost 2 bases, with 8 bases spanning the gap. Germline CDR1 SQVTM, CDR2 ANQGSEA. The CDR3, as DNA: TGCAGCGTTGCGAAAGGGACTAATGAAAAACTGTTTTTT. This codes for CSVAKGTNEKLFF.

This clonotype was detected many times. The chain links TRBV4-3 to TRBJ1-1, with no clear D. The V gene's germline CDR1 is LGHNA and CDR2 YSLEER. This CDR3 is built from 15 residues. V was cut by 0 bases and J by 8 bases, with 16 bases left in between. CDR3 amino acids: CASSQEWAQSREAFF. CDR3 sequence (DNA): TGCGCCAGCAGCCAAGAATGGGCGCAGTCGAGGGAAGCTTTCTTT.

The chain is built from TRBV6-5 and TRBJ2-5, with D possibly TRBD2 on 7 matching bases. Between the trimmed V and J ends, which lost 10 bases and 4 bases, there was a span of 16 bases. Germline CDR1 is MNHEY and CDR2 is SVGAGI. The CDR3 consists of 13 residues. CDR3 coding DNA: TGTGCCACTTCACTGGGGGGGCGAGAGACCCAGTACTTC. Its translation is CATSLGGRETQYF.

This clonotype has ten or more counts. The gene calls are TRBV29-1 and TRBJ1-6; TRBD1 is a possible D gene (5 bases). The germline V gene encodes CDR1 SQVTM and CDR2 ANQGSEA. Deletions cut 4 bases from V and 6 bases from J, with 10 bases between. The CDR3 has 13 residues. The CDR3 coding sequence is TGCAGCGTTGGTGACAGAAGTAATTCACCCCTCCACTTT. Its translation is CSVGDRSNSPLHF.

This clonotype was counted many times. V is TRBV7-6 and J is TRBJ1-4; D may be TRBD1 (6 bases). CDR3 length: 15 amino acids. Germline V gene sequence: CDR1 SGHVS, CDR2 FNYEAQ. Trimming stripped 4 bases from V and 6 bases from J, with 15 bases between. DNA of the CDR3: TGTGCCAGCAGCTCTCCCGCCTCAGGGGATGAAAAACTGTTTTTT. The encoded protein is CASSSPASGDEKLFF.

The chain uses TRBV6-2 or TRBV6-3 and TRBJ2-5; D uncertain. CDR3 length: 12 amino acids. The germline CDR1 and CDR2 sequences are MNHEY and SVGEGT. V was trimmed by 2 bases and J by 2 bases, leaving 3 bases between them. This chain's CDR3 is CASSYGQETQYF. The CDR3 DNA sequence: TGTGCCAGCAGTTACGGACAAGAGACCCAGTACTTC.

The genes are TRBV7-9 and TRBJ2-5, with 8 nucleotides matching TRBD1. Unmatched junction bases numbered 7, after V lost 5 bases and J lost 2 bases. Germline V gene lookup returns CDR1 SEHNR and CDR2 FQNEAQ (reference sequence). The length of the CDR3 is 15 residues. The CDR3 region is CASSTYRDRQETQYF. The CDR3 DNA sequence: TGTGCCAGCAGCACTTACCGGGACAGGCAAGAGACCCAGTACTTC.

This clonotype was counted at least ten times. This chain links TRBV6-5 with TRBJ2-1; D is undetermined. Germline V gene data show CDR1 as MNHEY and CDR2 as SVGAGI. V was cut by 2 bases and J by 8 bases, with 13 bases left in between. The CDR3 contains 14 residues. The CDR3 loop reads CASSYGLGRDEQFF. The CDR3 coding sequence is TGTGCCAGCAGTTACGGGCTGGGTAGAGATGAGCAGTTCTTC.

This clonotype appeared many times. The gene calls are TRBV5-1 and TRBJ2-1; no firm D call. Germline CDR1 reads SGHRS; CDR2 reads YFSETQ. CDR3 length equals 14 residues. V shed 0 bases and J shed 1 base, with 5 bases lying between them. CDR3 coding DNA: TGCGCCAGCAGCTTGGCGGTTTCCTACAATGAGCAGTTCTTC. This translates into CASSLAVSYNEQFF.

The CDR3 coding sequence is TGTGCCAGCAGTGGCCTGGGGCAGATCAATCAGCCCCAGCATTTT. It translates to CASSGLGQINQPQHF. V usage is TRBV2 and J usage is TRBJ1-5; D is possibly TRBD1 (5 bases). V was cut by 4 bases and J by 3 bases, with 13 bases left in between. The CDR3 is 15 residues long. CDR1 is SNHLY and CDR2 is FYNNEI in the germline V gene. Full variable domain (missing parts from reference TRBV2 and TRBJ1-5): EPEVTQTPSHQVTQMGQEVILRCVPISNHLYFYWYRQILGQKVEFLVSFYNNEISEKSEIFDDQFSVERPDGSNFTLKIRSTKLEDSAMYFCASSGLGQINQPQHFGDGTRLSIL.

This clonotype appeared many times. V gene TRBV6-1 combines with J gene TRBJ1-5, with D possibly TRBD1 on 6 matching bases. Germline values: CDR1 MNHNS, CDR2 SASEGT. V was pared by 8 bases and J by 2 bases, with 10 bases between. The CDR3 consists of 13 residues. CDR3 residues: CASRGGRNQPQHF. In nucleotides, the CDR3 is TGTGCCAGCCGCGGGGGCCGCAATCAGCCCCAGCATTTT.

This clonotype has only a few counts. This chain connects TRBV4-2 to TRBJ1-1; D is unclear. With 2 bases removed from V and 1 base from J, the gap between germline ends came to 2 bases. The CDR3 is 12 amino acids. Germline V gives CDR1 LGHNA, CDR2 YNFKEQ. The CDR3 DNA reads TGTGCCAGCAGCCAACAGAACACTGAAGCTTTCTTT. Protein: CASSQQNTEAFF.

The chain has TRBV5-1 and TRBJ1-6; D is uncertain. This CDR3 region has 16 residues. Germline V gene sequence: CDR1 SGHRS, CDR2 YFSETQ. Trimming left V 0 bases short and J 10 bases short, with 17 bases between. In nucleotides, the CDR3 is TGCGCCAGCAGCTTGGAAGTGGACGGCTTCTGGTCACCCCTCCACTTT. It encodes CASSLEVDGFWSPLHF.

In DNA, the CDR3 is TGCGCCAGCAGCCAAGCTGTGAGGGCTGGGACAGATACGCAGTATTTT. This translates into CASSQAVRAGTDTQYF. The J gene is TRBJ2-3, the V gene TRBV4-3, with a weak D call TRBD2 (5 bases). CDR3 length equals 16 residues. In germline, CDR1 is LGHNA, CDR2 YSLEER. Trimming cost V 1 base and J 3 bases, with 14 bases left between them.

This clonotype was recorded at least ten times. The CDR3 coding sequence is TGTGCCAGCTTTCAACCGGGACAGGGCTATGGCTACACCTTC. This encodes CASFQPGQGYGYTF. The chain links TRBV28 to TRBJ1-2; 9 bases fit TRBD1. Germline V gives CDR1 MDHEN, CDR2 SYDVKM. Trimming removed 8 bases from V and 4 bases from J; junction bases left unmatched: 8. The CDR3 length is 14 residues.

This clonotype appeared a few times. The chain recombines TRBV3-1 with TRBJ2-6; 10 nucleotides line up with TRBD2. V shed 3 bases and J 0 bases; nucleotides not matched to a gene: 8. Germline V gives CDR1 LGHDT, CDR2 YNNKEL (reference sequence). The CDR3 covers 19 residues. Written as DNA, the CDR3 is TGTGCCAGCAGCCACGAGCGGGGGGGGTTCCGCTCTGGGGCCAACGTCCTGACTTTC. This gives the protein CASSHERGGFRSGANVLTF.

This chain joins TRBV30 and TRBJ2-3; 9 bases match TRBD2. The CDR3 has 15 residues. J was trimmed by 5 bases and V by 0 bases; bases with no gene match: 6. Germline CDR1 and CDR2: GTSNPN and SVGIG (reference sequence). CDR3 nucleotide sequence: TGTGCCTGGAGTGTCGGCGGGGGGGCAGGAGATACGCAGTATTTT. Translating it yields CAWSVGGGAGDTQYF.

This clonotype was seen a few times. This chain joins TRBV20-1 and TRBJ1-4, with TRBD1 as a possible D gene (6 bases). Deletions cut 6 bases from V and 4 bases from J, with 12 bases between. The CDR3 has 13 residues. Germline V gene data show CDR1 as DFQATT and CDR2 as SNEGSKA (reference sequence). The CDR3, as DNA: TGCAGTGCCCGGGACATCGATAATGAAAAACTGTTTTTT. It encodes CSARDIDNEKLFF.

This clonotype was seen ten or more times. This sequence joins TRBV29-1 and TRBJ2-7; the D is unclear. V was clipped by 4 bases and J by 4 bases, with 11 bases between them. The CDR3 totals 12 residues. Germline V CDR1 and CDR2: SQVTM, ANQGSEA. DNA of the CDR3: TGCAGCGTTGCCCACCTGGATTACGAGCAGTACTTC. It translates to CSVAHLDYEQYF.

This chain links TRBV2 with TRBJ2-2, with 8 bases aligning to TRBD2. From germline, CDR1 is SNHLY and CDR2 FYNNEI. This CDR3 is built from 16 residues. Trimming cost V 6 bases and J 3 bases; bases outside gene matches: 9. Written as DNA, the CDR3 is TGTGCCAGCAGCCCCAAGAGCGGGGGATACACCGGGGAGCTGTTTTTT. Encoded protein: CASSPKSGGYTGELFF.